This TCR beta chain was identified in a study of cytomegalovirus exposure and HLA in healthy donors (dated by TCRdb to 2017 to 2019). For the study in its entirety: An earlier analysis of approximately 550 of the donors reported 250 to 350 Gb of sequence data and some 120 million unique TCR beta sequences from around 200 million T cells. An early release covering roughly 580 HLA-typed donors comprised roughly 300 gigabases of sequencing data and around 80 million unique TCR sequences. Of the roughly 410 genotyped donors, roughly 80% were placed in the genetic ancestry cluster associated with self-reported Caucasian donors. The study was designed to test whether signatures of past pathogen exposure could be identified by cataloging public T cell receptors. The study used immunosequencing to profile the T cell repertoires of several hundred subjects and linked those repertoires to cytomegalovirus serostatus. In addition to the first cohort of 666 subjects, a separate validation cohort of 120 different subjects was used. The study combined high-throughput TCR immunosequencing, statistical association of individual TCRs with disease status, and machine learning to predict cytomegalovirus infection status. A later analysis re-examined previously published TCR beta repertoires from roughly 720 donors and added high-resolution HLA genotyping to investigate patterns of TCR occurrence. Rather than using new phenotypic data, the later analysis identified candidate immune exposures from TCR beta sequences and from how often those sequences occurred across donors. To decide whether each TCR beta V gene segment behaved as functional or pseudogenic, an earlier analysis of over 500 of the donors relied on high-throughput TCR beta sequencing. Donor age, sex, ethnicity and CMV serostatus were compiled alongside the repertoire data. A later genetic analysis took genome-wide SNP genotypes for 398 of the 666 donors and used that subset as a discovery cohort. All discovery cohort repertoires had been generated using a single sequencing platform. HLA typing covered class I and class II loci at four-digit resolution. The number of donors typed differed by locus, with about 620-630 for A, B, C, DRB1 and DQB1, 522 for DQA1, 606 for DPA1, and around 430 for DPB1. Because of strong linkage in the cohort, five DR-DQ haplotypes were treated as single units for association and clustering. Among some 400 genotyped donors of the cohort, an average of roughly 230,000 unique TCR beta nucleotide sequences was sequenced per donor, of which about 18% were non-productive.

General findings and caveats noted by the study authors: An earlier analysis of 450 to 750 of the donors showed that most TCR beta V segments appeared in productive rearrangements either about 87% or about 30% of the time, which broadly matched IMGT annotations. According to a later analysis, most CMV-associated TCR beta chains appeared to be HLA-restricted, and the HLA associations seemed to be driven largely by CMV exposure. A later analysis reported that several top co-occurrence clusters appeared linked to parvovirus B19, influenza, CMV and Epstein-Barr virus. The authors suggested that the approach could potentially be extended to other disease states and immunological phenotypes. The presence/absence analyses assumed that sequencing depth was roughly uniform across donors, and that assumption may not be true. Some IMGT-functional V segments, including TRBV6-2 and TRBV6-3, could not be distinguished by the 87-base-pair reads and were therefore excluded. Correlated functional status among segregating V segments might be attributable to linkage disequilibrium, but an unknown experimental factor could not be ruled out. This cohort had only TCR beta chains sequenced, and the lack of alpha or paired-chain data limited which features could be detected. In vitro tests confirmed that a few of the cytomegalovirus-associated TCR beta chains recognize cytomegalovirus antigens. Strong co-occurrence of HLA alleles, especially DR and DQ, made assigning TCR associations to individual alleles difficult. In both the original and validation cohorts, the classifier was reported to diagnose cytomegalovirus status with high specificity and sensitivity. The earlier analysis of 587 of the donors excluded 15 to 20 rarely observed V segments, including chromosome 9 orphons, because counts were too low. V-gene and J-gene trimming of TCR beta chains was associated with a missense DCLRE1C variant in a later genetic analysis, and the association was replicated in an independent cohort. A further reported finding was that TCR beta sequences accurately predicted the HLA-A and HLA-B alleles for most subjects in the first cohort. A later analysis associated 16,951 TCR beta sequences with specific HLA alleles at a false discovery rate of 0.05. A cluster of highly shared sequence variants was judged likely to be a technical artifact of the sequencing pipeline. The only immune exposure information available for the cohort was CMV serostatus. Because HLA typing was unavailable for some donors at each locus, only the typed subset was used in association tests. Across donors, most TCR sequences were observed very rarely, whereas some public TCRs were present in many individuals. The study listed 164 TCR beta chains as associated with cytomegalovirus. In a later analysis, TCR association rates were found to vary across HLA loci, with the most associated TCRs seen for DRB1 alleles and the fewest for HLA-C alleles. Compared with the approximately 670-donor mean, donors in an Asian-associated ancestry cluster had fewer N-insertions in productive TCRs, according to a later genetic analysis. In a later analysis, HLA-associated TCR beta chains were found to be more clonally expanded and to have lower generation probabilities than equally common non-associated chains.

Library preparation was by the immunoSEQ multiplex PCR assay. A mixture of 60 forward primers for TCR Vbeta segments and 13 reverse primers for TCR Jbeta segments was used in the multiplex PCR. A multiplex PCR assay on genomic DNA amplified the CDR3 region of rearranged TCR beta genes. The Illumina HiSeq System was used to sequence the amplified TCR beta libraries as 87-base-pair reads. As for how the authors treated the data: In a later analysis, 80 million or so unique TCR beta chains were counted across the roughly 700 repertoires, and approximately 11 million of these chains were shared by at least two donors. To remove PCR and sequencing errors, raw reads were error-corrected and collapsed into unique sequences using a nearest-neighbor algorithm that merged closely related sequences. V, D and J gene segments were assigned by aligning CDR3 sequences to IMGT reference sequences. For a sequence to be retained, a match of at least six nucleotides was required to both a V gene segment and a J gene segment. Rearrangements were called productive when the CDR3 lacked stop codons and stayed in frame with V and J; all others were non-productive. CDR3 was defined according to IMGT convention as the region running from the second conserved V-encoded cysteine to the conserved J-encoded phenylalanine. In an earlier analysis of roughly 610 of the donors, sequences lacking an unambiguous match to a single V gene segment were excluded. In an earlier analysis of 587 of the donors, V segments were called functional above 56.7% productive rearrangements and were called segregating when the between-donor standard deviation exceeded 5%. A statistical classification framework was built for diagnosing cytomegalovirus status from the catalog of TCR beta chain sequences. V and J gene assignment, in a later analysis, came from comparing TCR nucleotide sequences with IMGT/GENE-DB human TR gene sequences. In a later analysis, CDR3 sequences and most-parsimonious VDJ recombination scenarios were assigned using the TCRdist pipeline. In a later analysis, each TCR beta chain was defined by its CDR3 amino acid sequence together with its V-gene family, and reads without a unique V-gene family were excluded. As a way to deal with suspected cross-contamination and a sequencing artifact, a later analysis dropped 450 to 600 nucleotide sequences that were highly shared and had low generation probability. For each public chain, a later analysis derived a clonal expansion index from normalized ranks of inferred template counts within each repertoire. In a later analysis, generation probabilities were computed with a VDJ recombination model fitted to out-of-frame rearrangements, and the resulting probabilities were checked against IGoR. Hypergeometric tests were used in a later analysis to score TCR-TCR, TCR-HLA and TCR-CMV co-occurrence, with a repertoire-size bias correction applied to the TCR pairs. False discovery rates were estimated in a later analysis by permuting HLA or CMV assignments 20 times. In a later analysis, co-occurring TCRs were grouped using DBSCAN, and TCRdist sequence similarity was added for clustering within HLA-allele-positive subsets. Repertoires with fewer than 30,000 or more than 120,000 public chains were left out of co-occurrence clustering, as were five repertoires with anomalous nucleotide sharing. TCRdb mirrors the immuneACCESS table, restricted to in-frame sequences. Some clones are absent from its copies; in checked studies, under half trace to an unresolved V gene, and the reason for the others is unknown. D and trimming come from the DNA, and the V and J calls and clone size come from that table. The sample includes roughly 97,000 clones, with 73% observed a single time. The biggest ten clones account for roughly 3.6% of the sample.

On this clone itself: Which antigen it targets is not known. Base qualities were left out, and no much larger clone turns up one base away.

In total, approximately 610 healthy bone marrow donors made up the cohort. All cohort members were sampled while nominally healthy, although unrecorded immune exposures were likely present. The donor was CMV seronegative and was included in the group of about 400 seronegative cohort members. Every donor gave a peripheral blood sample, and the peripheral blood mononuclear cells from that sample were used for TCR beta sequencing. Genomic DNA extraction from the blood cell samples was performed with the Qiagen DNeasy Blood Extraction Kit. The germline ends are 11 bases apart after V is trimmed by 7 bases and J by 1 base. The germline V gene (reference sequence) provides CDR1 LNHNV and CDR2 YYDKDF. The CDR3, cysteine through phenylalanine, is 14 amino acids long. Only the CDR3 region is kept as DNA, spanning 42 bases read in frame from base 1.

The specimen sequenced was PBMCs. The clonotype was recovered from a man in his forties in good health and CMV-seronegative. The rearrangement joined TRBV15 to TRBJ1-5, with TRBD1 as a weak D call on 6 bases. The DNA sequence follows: TGTGCCACCAAAGGCAGGGGAAGCAATCAGCCCCAGCATTTT. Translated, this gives CATKGRGSNQPQHF.